This is a list of T cell receptor beta chains from one sample in a study of blood T cell repertoires in COVID-19. The table came from immunoSEQ multiplex PCR; TCRdb's copy has only in-frame clones and leaves some out. Here the sample spans some 150,000 clones, about 85% being singletons. Sequencing input: peripheral blood. The source of these receptors is a human donor in a cohort sampled during active COVID-19. Each CDR3 is given with its conserved first and last residue. A D gene is named only where the DNA matches it firmly. Clone size is stated in some rows and not others, as once, few, many or a class when expanded.

CDR3: CATSRDRQINEKLFF
DNA: TGTGCCACCAGCAGAGATCGACAGATAAATGAAAAACTGTTTTTT
size: NA
V: TRBV15
D: NA
J: TRBJ1-4

CDR3: CASSPRSSGTYEQYF
DNA: TGTGCCAGCAGCCCCCGGAGTAGCGGGACCTACGAGCAGTACTTC
size: NA
V: TRBV27
D: TRBD2
J: TRBJ2-7

CDR3: CASSQDRGGNSPLHF
DNA: TGTGCCAGCAGCCAGGACAGGGGGGGGAATTCACCCCTCCACTTT
size: NA
V: TRBV7-2
D: TRBD1
J: TRBJ1-6

CDR3: CASSVGGGLTDTQYF
DNA: TGTGCCAGCAGCGTAGGTGGGGGCCTAACAGATACGCAGTATTTT
size: NA
V: TRBV9
D: NA
J: TRBJ2-3

CDR3: CASSPPGGGAPAFF
DNA: TGTGCCAGCAGTCCCCCCGGTGGGGGGGCGCCCGCTTTCTTT
size: NA
V: TRBV27
D: NA
J: TRBJ1-1

CDR3: CASSRGLSYEQYF
DNA: TGTGCCAGCAGCCGCGGGCTATCCTACGAGCAGTACTTC
size: NA
V: TRBV28
D: NA
J: TRBJ2-7

CDR3: CASGKAGPPPGQGVPGYTF
DNA: TGTGCCAGCGGGAAGGCTGGTCCCCCACCGGGACAGGGGGTCCCTGGCTACACCTTC
size: NA
V: TRBV19
D: TRBD1
J: TRBJ1-2

CDR3: CASSQPGRVSETQYF
DNA: TGTGCCAGCAGCCAACCCGGCAGGGTCTCAGAGACCCAGTACTTC
size: NA
V: TRBV14
D: NA
J: TRBJ2-5

CDR3: CASRRDREEGYTF
DNA: TGTGCAAGTCGCCGGGACAGGGAGGAGGGCTACACCTTC
size: NA
V: TRBV12-2
D: NA
J: TRBJ1-2

CDR3: CASTFTGVANYGYTF
DNA: TGTGCCAGCACTTTTACGGGGGTGGCTAACTATGGCTACACCTTC
size: NA
V: TRBV6-5
D: NA
J: TRBJ1-2

CDR3: CASSYGQGGDEQFF
DNA: TGTGCCAGCAGCTACGGACAGGGTGGCGATGAGCAGTTCTTC
size: NA
V: TRBV7-9
D: TRBD1
J: TRBJ2-1

CDR3: CASSVGAGRTVAGNTIYF
DNA: TGTGCCAGCAGCGTAGGGGCAGGGAGGACGGTTGCTGGAAACACCATATATTTT
size: NA
V: TRBV9
D: NA
J: TRBJ1-3

CDR3: CASSGQDFGNTIYF
DNA: TGTGCCAGCTCCGGACAGGACTTTGGAAACACCATATATTTT
size: NA
V: TRBV18
D: TRBD1
J: TRBJ1-3

CDR3: CASSLQPTGPVEADTQYF
DNA: TGTGCCAGCAGCCTACAACCGACAGGGCCGGTTGAAGCAGATACGCAGTATTTT
size: NA
V: TRBV3-1/TRBV3-2
D: TRBD1
J: TRBJ2-3

CDR3: CASSLGLAGGPDTQYF
DNA: TGTGCCAGCAGCTTAGGTCTAGCGGGGGGCCCAGATACGCAGTATTTT
size: NA
V: TRBV7-2
D: TRBD2
J: TRBJ2-3

CDR3: CASSPGQAHSNEKLFF
DNA: TGCGCCAGCAGCCCCGGACAGGCCCACTCTAATGAAAAACTGTTTTTT
size: NA
V: TRBV4-1
D: TRBD1
J: TRBJ1-4

CDR3: CSAGDRRNEKLFF
DNA: TGCAGCGCCGGAGACAGGCGAAATGAAAAACTGTTTTTT
size: NA
V: TRBV29-1
D: NA
J: TRBJ1-4

CDR3: CASSLGTHSNQPQHF
DNA: TGCGCCAGCAGCTTGGGGACTCATAGCAATCAGCCCCAGCATTTT
size: once
V: TRBV5-1
D: NA
J: TRBJ1-5

CDR3: CASGLKTNEKLFF
DNA: TGTGCCAGCGGACTCAAGACTAATGAAAAACTGTTTTTT
size: NA
V: TRBV2
D: NA
J: TRBJ1-4

CDR3: CASSQDSRTEAIYGYTF
DNA: TGCGCCAGCAGCCAAGATTCCCGGACAGAAGCAATTTATGGCTACACCTTC
size: NA
V: TRBV4-3
D: NA
J: TRBJ1-2

CDR3: CASTGSYEQYF
DNA: TGTGCCAGCACGGGCTCCTACGAGCAGTACTTC
size: NA
V: TRBV12-3/TRBV12-4
D: NA
J: TRBJ2-7

CDR3: CASSFQGAGNTEAFF
DNA: TGTGCCAGCAGCTTTCAGGGGGCTGGGAACACTGAAGCTTTCTTT
size: NA
V: TRBV5-5
D: TRBD1
J: TRBJ1-1

CDR3: CAWSHRGRRTEAFF
DNA: TGTGCCTGGAGTCACAGGGGGCGCAGGACTGAAGCTTTCTTT
size: NA
V: TRBV30
D: TRBD1
J: TRBJ1-1

CDR3: CASSGLAGGFTDTQYF
DNA: TGTGCCAGCAGTGGGTTAGCGGGGGGTTTCACAGATACGCAGTATTTT
size: NA
V: TRBV2
D: TRBD2
J: TRBJ2-3

CDR3: CASGGSGELFF
DNA: TGTGCCAGCGGGGGTAGTGGGGAGCTGTTTTTT
size: NA
V: TRBV19
D: NA
J: TRBJ2-2

CDR3: CASSLSTSGGLHTGELFF
DNA: TGTGCCAGCTCACTTTCCACTAGCGGGGGATTGCACACCGGGGAGCTGTTTTTT
size: few
V: TRBV18
D: TRBD2
J: TRBJ2-2

CDR3: CASYHSRAAETQYF
DNA: TGCGCCAGCTATCATTCCCGAGCGGCCGAGACCCAGTACTTC
size: NA
V: TRBV5-1
D: NA
J: TRBJ2-5

CDR3: CASSPLGRSGEQYF
DNA: TGTGCCAGTAGCCCTCTAGGACGTTCGGGAGAGCAGTACTTC
size: few
V: TRBV19
D: NA
J: TRBJ2-7

CDR3: CASSSTYNYGYTF
DNA: TGTGCCAGCAGTTCCACATATAACTATGGCTACACCTTC
size: NA
V: TRBV11-2
D: NA
J: TRBJ1-2

CDR3: CASSDRDRDIDTQYF
DNA: TGCGCCAGCAGTGACCGGGACAGGGACATAGATACGCAGTATTTT
size: NA
V: TRBV10-1
D: TRBD1
J: TRBJ2-3

CDR3: CASSTRGRLAGSSYNEQFF
DNA: TGTGCCAGTAGTACCAGAGGGAGACTAGCGGGGAGCTCCTACAATGAGCAGTTCTTC
size: NA
V: TRBV19
D: TRBD2
J: TRBJ2-1

CDR3: CASRKQPGQGSYEQYF
DNA: TGTGCCAGCAGAAAACAACCGGGACAGGGCTCCTACGAGCAGTACTTC
size: NA
V: TRBV28
D: TRBD1
J: TRBJ2-7

CDR3: CASSLGSAGGTYEQYF
DNA: TGTGCCAGCAGCTTGGGGTCGGCGGGGGGGACCTACGAGCAGTACTTC
size: once
V: TRBV7-2
D: TRBD2
J: TRBJ2-7

CDR3: CASSRGQGLGEKLFF
DNA: TGTGCCAGCAGCAGGGGACAGGGGCTGGGGGAAAAACTGTTTTTT
size: NA
V: TRBV13
D: TRBD1
J: TRBJ1-4

CDR3: CASSFSPNYGYTF
DNA: TGTGCCAGCAGCTTCAGTCCTAACTATGGCTACACCTTC
size: few
V: TRBV11-2
D: NA
J: TRBJ1-2

CDR3: CSASLPLKRETEAFF
DNA: TGCAGTGCTAGTTTGCCCCTGAAGCGGGAAACTGAAGCTTTCTTT
size: once
V: TRBV20-1
D: NA
J: TRBJ1-1

CDR3: CASSHLTGQGGSYGYTF
DNA: TGCGCCAGCAGCCACCTAACCGGACAGGGAGGTTCCTATGGCTACACCTTC
size: once
V: TRBV4-3
D: TRBD1
J: TRBJ1-2

CDR3: CASSAISRDRGYF
DNA: TGTGCCAGCAGTGCCATCTCCCGGGACAGGGGGTATTTT
size: NA
V: TRBV12-3/TRBV12-4
D: TRBD1
J: TRBJ2-3

CDR3: CASSQETGGPIGNTIYF
DNA: TGTGCCAGCAGCCAAGAGACAGGGGGCCCCATAGGAAACACCATATATTTT
size: NA
V: TRBV4-2
D: TRBD1
J: TRBJ1-3

CDR3: CASSPPGAGGLNTEAFF
DNA: TGTGCCAGCTCACCACCGGGAGCAGGGGGCCTAAACACTGAAGCTTTCTTT
size: NA
V: TRBV18
D: TRBD1
J: TRBJ1-1

CDR3: CASSKGDRSNQPQHF
DNA: TGTGCCAGCAGTAAGGGGGACAGGTCAAATCAGCCCCAGCATTTT
size: NA
V: TRBV28
D: TRBD1
J: TRBJ1-5

CDR3: CASSSDRGYFGYTF
DNA: TGCGCCAGCAGTAGCGACAGGGGGTATTTTGGCTACACCTTC
size: NA
V: TRBV5-1
D: TRBD1
J: TRBJ1-2

CDR3: CASFNQGGAGRGSF
DNA: TGTGCCAGCTTCAACCAAGGGGGCGCTGGCCGGGGCTCCTTC
size: NA
V: TRBV2
D: TRBD1
J: TRBJ1-2

CDR3: CASSQKRDKGTEAFF
DNA: TGTGCCAGCAGCCAAAAAAGGGACAAGGGAACTGAAGCTTTCTTT
size: NA
V: TRBV3-1/TRBV3-2
D: NA
J: TRBJ1-1

CDR3: CASSTGDRGVYGYTF
DNA: TGCGCCAGCAGCACGGGGGACAGGGGTGTCTATGGCTACACCTTC
size: many
V: TRBV5-1
D: TRBD1
J: TRBJ1-2

CDR3: CASSWGLAGTKKSETQYF
DNA: TGTGCCAGCAGCTGGGGACTAGCGGGGACCAAGAAAAGTGAGACCCAGTACTTC
size: few
V: TRBV7-2
D: TRBD2
J: TRBJ2-5

CDR3: CATLSRGRNTGELFF
DNA: TGTGCCACTCTAAGCCGGGGGAGGAACACCGGGGAGCTGTTTTTT
size: NA
V: TRBV18
D: NA
J: TRBJ2-2

CDR3: CASSLRTGSGQPQHF
DNA: TGTGCCAGCAGTCTCCGGACTGGGAGTGGCCAGCCCCAGCATTTT
size: NA
V: TRBV6-2/TRBV6-3
D: NA
J: TRBJ1-5

CDR3: CASSQDPGGGYEQYF
DNA: TGTGCCAGCAGCCAAGATCCGGGGGGAGGCTACGAGCAGTACTTC
size: NA
V: TRBV3-1/TRBV3-2
D: TRBD2
J: TRBJ2-7

CDR3: CASSLAAGGNEQFF
DNA: TGTGCCAGCAGCTTAGCAGCGGGGGGGAATGAGCAGTTCTTC
size: NA
V: TRBV7-2
D: TRBD2
J: TRBJ2-1

CDR3: CASSLYFLGTGSGNTIYF
DNA: TGTGCCAGCAGCCTCTACTTCCTCGGGACAGGGTCAGGAAACACCATATATTTT
size: few
V: TRBV7-6
D: TRBD1
J: TRBJ1-3

CDR3: CASSLANTGELFF
DNA: TGTGCCAGCAGCTTAGCAAACACCGGGGAGCTGTTTTTT
size: NA
V: TRBV11-3
D: NA
J: TRBJ2-2